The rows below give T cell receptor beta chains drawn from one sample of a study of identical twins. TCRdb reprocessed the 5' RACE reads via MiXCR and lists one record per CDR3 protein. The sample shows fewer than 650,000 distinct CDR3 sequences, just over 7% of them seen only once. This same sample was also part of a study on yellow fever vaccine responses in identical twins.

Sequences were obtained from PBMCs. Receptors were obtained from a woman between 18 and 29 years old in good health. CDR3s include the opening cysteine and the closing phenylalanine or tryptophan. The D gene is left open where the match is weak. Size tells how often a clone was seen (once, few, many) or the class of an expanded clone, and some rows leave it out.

cdr3_nt: TGCGCCAGCAGCTTGAATCAAGGACCCTACAATGAGCAGTTCTTC; cdr3_aa: CASSLNQGPYNEQFF; clone_size: few; v_call: TRBV5-1; d_call: -; j_call: TRBJ2-1
cdr3_nt: TGCGCCAGCAGCCAACTAGGACTGAGTAATGAAAAACTGTTTTTT; cdr3_aa: CASSQLGLSNEKLFF; clone_size: few; v_call: TRBV4-1; d_call: -; j_call: TRBJ1-4
cdr3_nt: TGTGCCACCAGCCGTCGGGGGGCTATTCCTGAAGCTTTCTTT; cdr3_aa: CATSRRGAIPEAFF; clone_size: many; v_call: TRBV15; d_call: -; j_call: TRBJ1-1
cdr3_nt: TGCAGTGCTACCGGACAGGGCAGGGGCTACACCTTC; cdr3_aa: CSATGQGRGYTF; clone_size: -; v_call: TRBV20-1; d_call: TRBD1; j_call: TRBJ1-2
cdr3_nt: TGTGCCAGCAATGGGGGTCGGGCCGGGGAGCTGTTTTTT; cdr3_aa: CASNGGRAGELFF; clone_size: -; v_call: TRBV2; d_call: -; j_call: TRBJ2-2
cdr3_nt: TGTGCCAGCAGTTTAAGCCTAGCGGGAGATCGAGAGCAGTTCTTC; cdr3_aa: CASSLSLAGDREQFF; clone_size: many; v_call: TRBV12-3/TRBV12-4; d_call: TRBD2; j_call: TRBJ2-1
cdr3_nt: TGCAGCGCCAAACTCGGGACAGGGTCGCGAAAACTGTTTTTT; cdr3_aa: CSAKLGTGSRKLFF; clone_size: few; v_call: TRBV29-1; d_call: TRBD1; j_call: TRBJ1-4
cdr3_nt: TGCGCCAGCAGCCAAACGGGGCACTCGAACACTGAAGCTTTCTTT; cdr3_aa: CASSQTGHSNTEAFF; clone_size: many; v_call: TRBV4-1; d_call: -; j_call: TRBJ1-1
cdr3_nt: TGTGCCAGCAGTATAGATAGCAATCAGCCCCAGCATTTT; cdr3_aa: CASSIDSNQPQHF; clone_size: many; v_call: TRBV12-3/TRBV12-4; d_call: -; j_call: TRBJ1-5
cdr3_nt: TGTGCCAGCAGTTACGAGTTTAGGGGGAGCTCTGGGGCCAACGTCCTGACTTTC; cdr3_aa: CASSYEFRGSSGANVLTF; clone_size: few; v_call: TRBV6-5; d_call: -; j_call: TRBJ2-6
cdr3_nt: TGCAGCGTTACGGTAGGAGAGACCCAGTACTTC; cdr3_aa: CSVTVGETQYF; clone_size: -; v_call: TRBV29-1; d_call: -; j_call: TRBJ2-5
cdr3_nt: TGCAGTGCTAAGGGGGGGTCCTACAATGAGCAGTTCTTC; cdr3_aa: CSAKGGSYNEQFF; clone_size: few; v_call: TRBV20-1; d_call: -; j_call: TRBJ2-1
cdr3_nt: TGCGCCAGCAGCTTGGGGGGCACCGGGGTCGGGTACAATGAGCAGTTCTTC; cdr3_aa: CASSLGGTGVGYNEQFF; clone_size: -; v_call: TRBV5-1; d_call: -; j_call: TRBJ2-1
cdr3_nt: TGTGCCAGCAGCTGGCTTCCGGGCCTTTCGGCTAATGAAAAACTGTTTTTT; cdr3_aa: CASSWLPGLSANEKLFF; clone_size: many; v_call: TRBV7-6; d_call: -; j_call: TRBJ1-4
cdr3_nt: TGTGCCAGCACCACCAGGACTAGCGGGAACTACGAGCAGTACTTC; cdr3_aa: CASTTRTSGNYEQYF; clone_size: few; v_call: TRBV6-1; d_call: TRBD2; j_call: TRBJ2-7
cdr3_nt: TGTGCCAGCAGCCCCCTAGGTAGCGGGGCGGCAGATACGCAGTATTTT; cdr3_aa: CASSPLGSGAADTQYF; clone_size: few; v_call: TRBV11-2; d_call: TRBD2; j_call: TRBJ2-3
cdr3_nt: TGTGCCAGCAGCCAAGGGTCCGGGAGGGGAGGCAATGAGCAGTTCTTC; cdr3_aa: CASSQGSGRGGNEQFF; clone_size: few; v_call: TRBV16; d_call: TRBD2; j_call: TRBJ2-1
cdr3_nt: TGTGCCAGCAGCCAAGCCCTGACAGGCCACGTATTT; cdr3_aa: CASSQALTGHVF; clone_size: -; v_call: TRBV3-1; d_call: -; j_call: TRBJ1-4
cdr3_nt: TGTGCCAGCAGCCGGACTAGCGGGAGTACCACAGATACGCAGTATTTT; cdr3_aa: CASSRTSGSTTDTQYF; clone_size: many; v_call: TRBV7-9; d_call: TRBD2; j_call: TRBJ2-3
cdr3_nt: TGTGCCAGCAGAATGGACAGGGGGCTGTTCAATGAGCAGTTCTTC; cdr3_aa: CASRMDRGLFNEQFF; clone_size: few; v_call: TRBV12-3/TRBV12-4; d_call: TRBD1; j_call: TRBJ2-1
cdr3_nt: TGTGCCAGCAGTTACTCGATGTCAGGGAGCACAGATACGCAGTATTTT; cdr3_aa: CASSYSMSGSTDTQYF; clone_size: few; v_call: TRBV6-5; d_call: -; j_call: TRBJ2-3
cdr3_nt: TGCGCCAGCAGTGAGGACTCAAGCTCCTACAATGAGCAGTTCTTC; cdr3_aa: CASSEDSSSYNEQFF; clone_size: few; v_call: TRBV10-2; d_call: -; j_call: TRBJ2-1
cdr3_nt: TGCGCCAGCAGCTCGGGACACTTAGGAAGAAGGAACACTGAAGCTTTCTTT; cdr3_aa: CASSSGHLGRRNTEAFF; clone_size: few; v_call: TRBV5-1; d_call: -; j_call: TRBJ1-1
cdr3_nt: TGCAGTGTGATTTCGGGACAGGGACATGGCTACACCTTC; cdr3_aa: CSVISGQGHGYTF; clone_size: many; v_call: TRBV20-1; d_call: TRBD1; j_call: TRBJ1-2
cdr3_nt: TGTGCCAGCAGCTTGTATTACGGGGAGCTGTTTTTT; cdr3_aa: CASSLYYGELFF; clone_size: -; v_call: TRBV7-2; d_call: -; j_call: TRBJ2-2
cdr3_nt: TGTGCCAGCAGTGACCACGGGAGGAGTAACAATGAGCAGTTCTTC; cdr3_aa: CASSDHGRSNNEQFF; clone_size: few; v_call: TRBV6-4; d_call: TRBD2; j_call: TRBJ2-1
cdr3_nt: TGCGCCAGCAGCCAACCCGGGACCTACTATGGCTACACCTTC; cdr3_aa: CASSQPGTYYGYTF; clone_size: -; v_call: TRBV4-1; d_call: -; j_call: TRBJ1-2
cdr3_nt: TGTGCCAGCAGCATGGACAGGGGGGATACGCAGTATTTT; cdr3_aa: CASSMDRGDTQYF; clone_size: -; v_call: TRBV11-3; d_call: TRBD1; j_call: TRBJ2-3
cdr3_nt: TGTGCCAGCAGTGAATGGGGGGGGGCTAATGAAAAACTGTTTTTT; cdr3_aa: CASSEWGGANEKLFF; clone_size: many; v_call: TRBV25-1; d_call: -; j_call: TRBJ1-4
cdr3_nt: TGCGCCAGCGCGATCCCTACTAGCGGACCAAACAATGAGCAGTTCTTC; cdr3_aa: CASAIPTSGPNNEQFF; clone_size: many; v_call: TRBV5-1; d_call: TRBD2; j_call: TRBJ2-1
cdr3_nt: TGTGCCATCAATAATCAAGACAGGGGAGAAGCTTTCTTT; cdr3_aa: CAINNQDRGEAFF; clone_size: many; v_call: TRBV10-3; d_call: TRBD1; j_call: TRBJ1-1